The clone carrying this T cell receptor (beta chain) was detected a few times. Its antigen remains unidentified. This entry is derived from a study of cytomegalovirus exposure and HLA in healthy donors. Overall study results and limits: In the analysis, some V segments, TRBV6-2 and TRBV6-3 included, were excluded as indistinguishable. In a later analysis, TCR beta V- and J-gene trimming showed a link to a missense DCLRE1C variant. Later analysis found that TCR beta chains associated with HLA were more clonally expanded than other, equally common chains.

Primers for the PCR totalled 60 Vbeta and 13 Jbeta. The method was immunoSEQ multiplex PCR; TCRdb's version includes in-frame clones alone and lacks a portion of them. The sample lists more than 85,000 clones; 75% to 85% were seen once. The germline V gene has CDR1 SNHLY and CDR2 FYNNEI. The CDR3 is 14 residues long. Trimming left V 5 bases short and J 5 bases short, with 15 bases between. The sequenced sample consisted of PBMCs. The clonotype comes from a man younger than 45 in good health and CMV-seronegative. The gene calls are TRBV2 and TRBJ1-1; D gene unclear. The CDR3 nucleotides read TGTGCCAGCAGTACTCACCGAGGGATAACTGAAGCTTTCTTT. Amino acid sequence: CASSTHRGITEAFF.